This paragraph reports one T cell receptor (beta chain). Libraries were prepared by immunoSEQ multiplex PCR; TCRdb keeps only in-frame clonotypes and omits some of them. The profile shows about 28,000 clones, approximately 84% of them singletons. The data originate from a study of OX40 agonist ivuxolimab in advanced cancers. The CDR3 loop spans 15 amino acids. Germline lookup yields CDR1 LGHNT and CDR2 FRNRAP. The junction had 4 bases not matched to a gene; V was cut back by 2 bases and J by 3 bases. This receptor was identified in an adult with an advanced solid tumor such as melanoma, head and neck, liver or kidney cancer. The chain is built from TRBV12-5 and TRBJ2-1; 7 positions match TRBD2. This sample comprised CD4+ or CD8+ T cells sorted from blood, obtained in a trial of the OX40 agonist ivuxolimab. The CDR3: CASGLREGLYNEQFF. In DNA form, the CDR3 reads TGTGCTAGTGGTTTGAGGGAGGGCCTCTACAATGAGCAGTTCTTC.